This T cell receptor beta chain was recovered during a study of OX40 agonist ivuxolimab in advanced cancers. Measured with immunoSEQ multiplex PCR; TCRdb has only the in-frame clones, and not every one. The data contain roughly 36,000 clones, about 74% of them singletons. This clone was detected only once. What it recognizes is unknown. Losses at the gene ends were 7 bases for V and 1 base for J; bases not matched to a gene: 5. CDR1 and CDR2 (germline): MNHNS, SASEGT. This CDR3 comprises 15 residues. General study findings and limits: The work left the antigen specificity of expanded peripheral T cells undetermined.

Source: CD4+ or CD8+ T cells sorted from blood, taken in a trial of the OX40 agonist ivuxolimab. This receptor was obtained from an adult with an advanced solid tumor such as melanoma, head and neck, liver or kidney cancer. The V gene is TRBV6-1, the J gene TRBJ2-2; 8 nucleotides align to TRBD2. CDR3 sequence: CASTFGTRNTGELFF. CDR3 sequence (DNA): TGTGCCAGCACTTTTGGGACTAGGAACACCGGGGAGCTGTTTTTT.